These 31 T cell receptor beta chains share one sample of origin, sequenced in a study of blood T cell repertoires in COVID-19. Assay: immunoSEQ multiplex PCR; the TCRdb copy retains only in-frame clones and omits some. The sample includes approximately 190,000 clones, approximately 79% of them seen just once. The specimen was peripheral blood. Receptor source: a man in his sixties with active or convalescent COVID-19.

This chain connects TRBV4-1 to TRBJ2-1; D perhaps matches TRBD2 (6 bases). V was shortened by 3 bases and J by 0 bases, with 9 bases between the two germline ends. The CDR3 is made up of 15 amino acids. CDR1 is MGHRA, CDR2 YSYEKL, per germline. The chain's CDR3 is CASSQRDSSYNEQFF. The DNA for the CDR3 is TGCGCCAGCAGCCAGAGGGACTCCTCCTACAATGAGCAGTTCTTC.

This chain links TRBV7-3 with TRBJ2-7; TRBD1 aligns across 9 bases. Germline loops: CDR1 SGHTA, CDR2 FQGTGA. Trimming at V came to 6 bases and at J to 3 bases, leaving 6 bases not matched to a gene. The length of the CDR3 is 14 residues. CDR3 protein: CASRFRDRVYEQYF. CDR3 DNA sequence: TGTGCCAGCAGGTTCCGGGACAGGGTCTACGAGCAGTACTTC.

The chain recombines TRBV5-4 with TRBJ2-5, with 10 bases lining up with TRBD2. The germline V gene encodes CDR1 SGHNT and CDR2 YYREEE (reference sequence). This CDR3 comprises 16 residues. Trimming cost V 3 bases and J 5 bases; bases outside gene matches: 10. The CDR3 sequence is CASSSGTSVVVETQYF. DNA for the CDR3: TGTGCCAGCAGCTCCGGGACTAGCGTAGTTGTTGAGACCCAGTACTTC.

The J gene is TRBJ1-5, the V gene TRBV10-3; TRBD1 agrees at 11 bases. This CDR3 region has 15 residues. Trimming at V came to 5 bases and at J to 6 bases, leaving 6 bases not matched to a gene. Germline values: CDR1 ENHRY, CDR2 SYGVKD. This CDR3 reads CAISLGQGGSQPQHF. The CDR3 bases are TGTGCCATCAGTCTGGGACAGGGGGGATCTCAGCCCCAGCATTTT.

The chain uses TRBV7-2 and TRBJ2-2, with 7 bases lining up with TRBD2. V lost 2 bases and J lost 5; bases outside the gene matches: 5. Germline V lookup: CDR1 SGHTA, CDR2 FQGNSA. The CDR3 runs 15 residues. The CDR3 DNA follows: TGTGCCAGCAGCTTAACGGGAGGTCCAACCGGGGAGCTGTTTTTT. Its protein product is CASSLTGGPTGELFF.

Only a few counts were recorded for this clone. The rearrangement joins TRBV4-1 to TRBJ2-7, with TRBD1 matching 9 bases. V shed 4 bases and J 2 bases; nucleotides not matched to a gene: 9. Looked up from germline, CDR1 is MGHRA and CDR2 is YSYEKL. The CDR3 loop spans 16 amino acids. The CDR3 region is CASSPDGTGTAYEQYF. CDR3 nucleotide sequence: TGCGCCAGCAGCCCCGACGGGACAGGGACTGCCTACGAGCAGTACTTC.

The chain has TRBV18 and TRBJ2-3, with D unclear. Germline loops: CDR1 KGHSH, CDR2 LQKENI. This CDR3 is 14 amino acids long. V was trimmed by 3 bases and J by 0 bases, leaving 7 bases between them. This CDR3 is CASSPSLSTDTQYF. CDR3 DNA sequence: TGTGCCAGCTCACCGTCCCTAAGCACAGATACGCAGTATTTT. The whole variable domain, filled in from reference TRBV18 and TRBJ2-3, reads NAGVMQNPRHLVRRRGQEARLRCSPMKGHSHVYWYRQLPEEGLKFMVYLQKENIIDESGMPKERFSAEFPKEGPSILRIQQVVRGDSAAYFCASSPSLSTDTQYFGPGTRLTVL.

This clone was observed once. The CDR3 reads CASSRDRPDEQYF. In DNA form, the CDR3 reads TGTGCCAGCAGTCGGGACAGGCCCGACGAGCAGTACTTC. The chain uses TRBV12-3 or TRBV12-4 and TRBJ2-7, with 8 bases matching TRBD1. The CDR3 has 13 amino acids. V lost 5 bases, J lost 5 bases, and 5 bases stayed unmatched.

The gene calls are TRBV19 and TRBJ2-2, with D possibly matching TRBD1 (5 bases). CDR3 size: 17 residues. The germline V gene encodes CDR1 LNHDA and CDR2 SQIVND (reference sequence). V gave up 2 bases and J gave up 4 bases, with 17 bases separating them. The CDR3 sequence: CASSILKGQGGTGELFF. The CDR3 nucleotides read TGTGCCAGTAGTATATTAAAAGGCCAGGGCGGCACCGGGGAGCTGTTTTTT.

V is TRBV7-3 and J is TRBJ1-1, with TRBD1 identical over 8 bases. CDR3 length: 16 residues. Germline V gene lookup returns CDR1 SGHTA and CDR2 FQGTGA. The V and J ends lost 5 bases and 7 bases, in that order; junction bases with no gene match: 15. The CDR3 DNA reads TGTGCCAGCAGCCCAAATCCCCAGGGGGCGCAGATTGAAGCTTTCTTT. Amino acid sequence: CASSPNPQGAQIEAFF.

The gene calls are TRBV18 and TRBJ1-4; 7 bases fit TRBD1. The V and J ends lost 8 bases and 5 bases, in that order; junction bases with no gene match: 8. The CDR3 contains 14 residues. Germline V gene sequence: CDR1 KGHSH, CDR2 LQKENI. The CDR3 loop reads CASGDSPGNEKLFF. CDR3 sequence (DNA): TGTGCCAGCGGGGACAGTCCCGGCAATGAAAAACTGTTTTTT.

This clone was seen a few times. The chain links TRBV2 to TRBJ1-3; TRBD1 matches 10 bases. CDR3 length: 13 residues. V dropped 4 bases and J dropped 7; count of bases not matched to a gene: 1. Germline V gene lookup returns CDR1 SNHLY and CDR2 FYNNEI. The DNA for the CDR3 is TGTGCCAGCAGTGGGGACAGGGGCAACACCATATATTTT. Translating it yields CASSGDRGNTIYF. The variable domain in full, completed from reference TRBV2 and TRBJ1-3, reads EPEVTQTPSHQVTQMGQEVILRCVPISNHLYFYWYRQILGQKVEFLVSFYNNEISEKSEIFDDQFSVERPDGSNFTLKIRSTKLEDSAMYFCASSGDRGNTIYFGEGSWLTVV.

This clone was recorded only once. The genes are TRBV18 and TRBJ2-7; TRBD1 matches 7 bases. The V segment lost 6 bases and the J segment 3 bases; nucleotides outside the gene matches: 5. Germline CDR1 KGHSH, CDR2 LQKENI. The CDR3 runs 13 residues. CDR3 protein: CASSKGADYEQYF. CDR3 nucleotide sequence: TGTGCCAGCTCCAAGGGGGCAGACTACGAGCAGTACTTC.

V gene TRBV27 combines with J gene TRBJ2-3; D might be TRBD2 (6 bases). Looked up from germline, CDR1 is MNHEY and CDR2 is SMNVEV (reference sequence). The CDR3 consists of 16 residues. Trimming took 2 bases from V and 4 from J, leaving 16 bases between them. CDR3 amino acids: CASSLGASPGADTQYF. CDR3 sequence (DNA): TGTGCCAGCAGTTTAGGGGCCTCCCCGGGGGCAGATACGCAGTATTTT.

The chain couples TRBV18 to TRBJ2-3; 10 nucleotides agree with TRBD2. CDR1 and CDR2 from the germline V gene are KGHSH and LQKENI. Trimming at V came to 2 bases and at J to 5 bases, leaving 13 bases not matched to a gene. This CDR3 comprises 18 residues. CDR3 sequence (DNA): TGTGCCAGCTCACCAAGGAATGCAGCGGGAGGGCCCGGAGATACGCAGTATTTT. This sequence encodes CASSPRNAAGGPGDTQYF. The variable domain in full, completed from reference TRBV18 and TRBJ2-3, reads NAGVMQNPRHLVRRRGQEARLRCSPMKGHSHVYWYRQLPEEGLKFMVYLQKENIIDESGMPKERFSAEFPKEGPSILRIQQVVRGDSAAYFCASSPRNAAGGPGDTQYFGPGTRLTVL.

The chain has TRBV18 and TRBJ2-3, with 7 bases aligning to TRBD1. Germline CDR1 KGHSH, CDR2 LQKENI. J gave up 0 bases and V 4 bases, and 1 base lay outside the gene matches. The CDR3 is 14 amino acids. CDR3 nucleotide sequence: TGTGCCAGCTCACGGGACAGCAGCACAGATACGCAGTATTTT. It codes for CASSRDSSTDTQYF.

The J gene is TRBJ1-1, the V gene TRBV6-5; D unresolved. The CDR3 is made up of 11 amino acids. CDR1 is MNHEY, CDR2 SVGAGI, per germline. V was trimmed by 2 bases and J by 11 bases, leaving 9 bases between them. CDR3 residues: CASSYSTGAFF. CDR3 bases: TGTGCCAGCAGTTACAGTACCGGGGCTTTCTTT.

The rearrangement joins TRBV4-1 to TRBJ2-5; TRBD1 matches at 9 bases. The V gene end was trimmed by 0 bases and the J gene end by 5 bases; junction bases not matched to a gene: 7. Germline CDR1 MGHRA, CDR2 YSYEKL. This CDR3 region has 16 residues. The CDR3 here is CASSQEQTGGWETQYF. The CDR3 DNA reads TGCGCCAGCAGCCAAGAGCAAACAGGGGGCTGGGAGACCCAGTACTTC.

The CDR3: CASSPDTLSANVLTF. In DNA, the CDR3 is TGTGCCAGCAGCCCAGACACTCTCTCGGCCAACGTCCTGACTTTC. The chain carries TRBV7-6 and TRBJ2-6; D is unresolved. Trimming removed 5 bases at V and 6 bases at J, with 14 bases between. CDR1 is SGHVS and CDR2 is FNYEAQ in the germline V gene. This CDR3 spans 15 amino acids.

The chain couples TRBV5-1 to TRBJ2-1; 10 bases agree with TRBD1. The CDR3 is made up of 12 amino acids. Germline V CDR1 and CDR2: SGHRS, YFSETQ. Unmatched junction bases numbered 1, after V lost 3 bases and J lost 10 bases. The DNA for the CDR3 is TGCGCCAGCAGCTGGGACAGGGGCGAGCAGTTCTTC. Its translation is CASSWDRGEQFF.

This chain connects TRBV7-6 to TRBJ2-3, with TRBD2 identical over 10 bases. Germline lookup yields CDR1 SGHVS and CDR2 FNYEAQ. The trim removed 5 bases at V and 2 bases at J, leaving 7 bases unmatched. The CDR3 is 16 residues long. CDR3 amino acids: CASSRGLAELTDTQYF. The CDR3, as DNA: TGTGCCAGCAGCCGAGGACTAGCGGAGCTCACAGATACGCAGTATTTT.

The chain couples TRBV7-3 to TRBJ2-3; 16 nucleotides match TRBD2. V lost 5 bases to trimming and J lost 0 bases; unmatched junction nucleotides: 8. The germline gives CDR1 SGHTA, CDR2 FQGTGA. CDR3 length: 19 amino acids. The CDR3, as DNA: TGTGCCAGCAGCCGGGGACTAGCGGGAGGGCCGGTGAGCACAGATACGCAGTATTTT. This codes for CASSRGLAGGPVSTDTQYF.

The gene calls are TRBV5-4 and TRBJ1-2, with D possibly being TRBD1 (5 bases). Trimming cost V 4 bases and J 8 bases, with 12 bases left between them. CDR1 is SGHNT and CDR2 is YYREEE in the germline V gene (reference sequence). The CDR3 is 12 residues long. In DNA form, the CDR3 reads TGTGCCAGCAGCCTGGACGGGGGGGGCTACACCTTC. Its protein is CASSLDGGGYTF.

The genes are TRBV29-1 and TRBJ2-2; 8 bases are a match to TRBD1. V lost 4 bases to trimming and J lost 7 bases; unmatched junction nucleotides: 8. The CDR3 is 14 residues long. Germline values: CDR1 SQVTM, CDR2 ANQGSEA. CDR3 amino acids: CSVVGRGLNGELFF. The CDR3 coding sequence is TGCAGCGTTGTGGGCAGGGGGCTTAACGGGGAGCTGTTTTTT.

The chain employs TRBV6-6 and TRBJ2-5; D uncertain. This CDR3 has 14 residues. Looked up from germline, CDR1 is MNHNY and CDR2 is SVGAGI (reference sequence). The V and J ends lost 5 bases and 2 bases respectively, with 12 bases between them. The chain's CDR3 is CASSPLGDQETQYF. DNA of the CDR3: TGTGCCAGCAGTCCTCTCGGAGATCAAGAGACCCAGTACTTC.

The chain combines TRBV4-3 with TRBJ2-1; D might be TRBD2 (5 bases). Looked up from germline, CDR1 is LGHNA and CDR2 is YSLEER. Trimming took 8 bases from V and 7 from J, leaving 18 bases between them. The CDR3 is 14 amino acids. This chain's CDR3 is CASARGLARNEQFF. The CDR3 DNA is TGCGCCAGCGCCAGAGGGCTAGCAAGGAATGAGCAGTTCTTC.

This clone appeared once. This CDR3 reads CASSLSSYRGDTQYF. DNA of the CDR3: TGTGCCAGCAGTTTGTCTTCTTACCGGGGAGATACGCAGTATTTT. The J gene is TRBJ2-3, the V gene TRBV27; TRBD2 might be the D (5 bases). The V gene's germline CDR1 is MNHEY and CDR2 SMNVEV (reference sequence). V was shortened by 3 bases and J by 5 bases, with 15 bases between the two germline ends. This CDR3 spans 15 amino acids.

The chain links TRBV2 to TRBJ2-1, with 9 bases aligning to TRBD1. The CDR3 loop spans 14 amino acids. Unmatched junction bases numbered 9, after V lost 7 bases and J lost 8 bases. The V gene's germline CDR1 is SNHLY and CDR2 FYNNEI. CDR3 in amino acids: CASIRQGGSDEQFF. The CDR3 region has the DNA TGTGCCAGCATAAGACAGGGGGGCTCGGATGAGCAGTTCTTC. Full variable domain (remainder filled in from reference TRBV2 and TRBJ2-1): EPEVTQTPSHQVTQMGQEVILRCVPISNHLYFYWYRQILGQKVEFLVSFYNNEISEKSEIFDDQFSVERPDGSNFTLKIRSTKLEDSAMYFCASIRQGGSDEQFFGPGTRLTVL.

In nucleotides, the CDR3 is TGTGCCAGCAGCAGGCTATTGGAGAGCTACACCGGGGAGCTGTTTTTT. Its translation: CASSRLLESYTGELFF. The chain combines TRBV5-5 with TRBJ2-2; D ambiguous. V was clipped by 4 bases and J by 3 bases, with 16 bases between them. CDR1 and CDR2 from the germline V gene are SGHKS and YYEKEE (reference sequence). The CDR3 has 16 amino acids.

In this sample, this clone turned up a few times. The chain combines TRBV27 with TRBJ2-5; TRBD2 aligns across 15 bases. Germline V gene lookup returns CDR1 MNHEY and CDR2 SMNVEV (reference sequence). The CDR3 is 18 residues long. J gave up 0 bases and V 5 bases, and 7 bases lay outside the gene matches. The CDR3 bases are TGTGCCAGCAGTCCCCTCGGGACTAGCGGGAGGTACCAAGAGACCCAGTACTTC. It encodes CASSPLGTSGRYQETQYF.

The V and J genes are TRBV6-5 and TRBJ1-3; no definite D call. Germline V gene data show CDR1 as MNHEY and CDR2 as SVGAGI. The CDR3 consists of 11 residues. Trimming took off 6 bases at V and 4 bases at J, with 4 bases between the two ends. CDR3 DNA sequence: TGTGCCAGCAGGGAGGGAAACACCATATATTTT. Amino acid sequence: CASREGNTIYF.